This TCR beta chain is from a study of radiotherapy plus CTLA-4 blockade in lung cancer (dated by TCRdb to 2017 to 2018). Background for the entire study: Among enrolled patients, approximately 19% had an objective response and 25% to 40% reached disease control. The paper as a whole reports these results and caveats: TCR clones derived from tumors expanded in peripheral blood after treatment with radiotherapy and ipilimumab. Early dynamic changes in blood T cell clones, together with increased serum interferon-beta after radiation, were reported as the strongest predictors of response.

In this study, focal radiation therapy paired with CTLA-4 blockade (ipilimumab) was tested in patients who had chemo-refractory metastatic non-small-cell lung cancer. Spanning cysteine to phenylalanine, the CDR3 consists of 16 amino acids. Only CDR3 DNA is held: 48 bases, read in frame from base 1. At the junction V is shortened by 2 bases and J by 6 bases; bases outside the gene matches: 6. According to the germline V gene, CDR1 reads MNHEY and CDR2 reads SVGAGI. Concerning this clone itself: What antigen it recognizes has not been identified. Base qualities were left out, and no much larger clone turns up one base away.

The library was built by means of the immunoSEQ multiplex PCR assay. Imported from immuneACCESS, the table was reduced by TCRdb to in-frame sequences with V and J called. These copies leave out some clones; in studies compared against another copy, an unresolved V gene accounts for under half, and the cause of the remainder is not known. This sample gives about 120,000 clones in total; 90% of them show up just once. The leading ten clones occupy 6.9% of the sample. The sample here was peripheral blood, taken from a patient treated with radiotherapy plus ipilimumab. This TCR derives from a human donor with non-small cell lung cancer that progressed on radiotherapy plus ipilimumab. The rearrangement joined TRBV6-5 to TRBJ2-1, with 11 central nucleotides matching TRBD2. The DNA reads TGTGCCAGCAGTTACCCTAGCGGGAGGAGTGGCAATGAGCAGTTCTTC. Its translation reads: CASSYPSGRSGNEQFF.